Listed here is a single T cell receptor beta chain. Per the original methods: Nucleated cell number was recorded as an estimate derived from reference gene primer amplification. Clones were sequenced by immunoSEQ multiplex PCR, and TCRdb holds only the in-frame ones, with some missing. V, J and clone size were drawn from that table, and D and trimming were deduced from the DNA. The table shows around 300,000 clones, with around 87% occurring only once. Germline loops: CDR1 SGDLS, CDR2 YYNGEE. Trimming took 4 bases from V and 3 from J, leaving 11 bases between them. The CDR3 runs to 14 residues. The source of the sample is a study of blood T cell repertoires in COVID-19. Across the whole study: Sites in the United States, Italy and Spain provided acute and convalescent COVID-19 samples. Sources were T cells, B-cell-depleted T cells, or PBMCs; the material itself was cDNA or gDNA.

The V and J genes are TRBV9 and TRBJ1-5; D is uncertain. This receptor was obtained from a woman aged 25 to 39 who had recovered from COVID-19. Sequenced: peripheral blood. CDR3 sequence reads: CASSIWLHNQPQHF. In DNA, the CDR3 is TGTGCCAGCAGCATTTGGCTCCACAATCAGCCCCAGCATTTT.